What follows are 28 T cell receptor beta chains derived from one specimen sequenced in a study of blood T cell repertoires in COVID-19. TCRdb's copy holds only in-frame clones and misses some; the assay was immunoSEQ multiplex PCR. Of just under 60,000 clones in the sample, around 88% were seen once. Input material: peripheral blood. The receptors shown here come from a man aged 60-69 years with acute or convalescent COVID-19.

This chain uses TRBV30 with TRBJ1-2; 9 positions agree with TRBD1. With 5 bases clipped from V and 4 bases from J, the junction kept 8 bases outside the gene matches. Germline V gene sequence: CDR1 GTSNPN, CDR2 SVGIG (reference sequence). This CDR3 is 14 amino acids long. In DNA, the CDR3 is TGTGCCTGGGGCACCCGGGACAGGGCCTATGGCTACACCTTC. It translates to CAWGTRDRAYGYTF.

The rearrangement joins TRBV19 to TRBJ1-1; D may be TRBD1 (6 bases). CDR1 is LNHDA and CDR2 is SQIVND in the germline V gene (reference sequence). The V and J ends lost 6 bases and 5 bases respectively, with 19 bases between them. The CDR3 has 15 residues. Here the CDR3 DNA reads TGTGCCAGTAGCCCCAGGGGTCCGAGGGAGACTGAAGCTTTCTTT. This gives the protein CASSPRGPRETEAFF. Supplemented by reference TRBV19 and TRBJ1-1, the full variable domain reads DGGITQSPKYLFRKEGQNVTLSCEQNLNHDAMYWYRQDPGQGLRLIYYSQIVNDFQKGDIAEGYSVSREKKESFPLTVTSAQKNPTAFYLCASSPRGPRETEAFFGQGTRLTVV.

The rearrangement links TRBV5-4 to TRBJ2-5; tentative D call: TRBD2 (5 bases). V was clipped by 0 bases and J by 7 bases, with 22 bases between them. Germline CDR1 reads SGHNT; CDR2 reads YYREEE (reference sequence). The CDR3 loop spans 17 amino acids. CDR3 in DNA: TGTGCCAGCAGCTTGGAGGGTAGGCCGGACGGGGTGGGGACCCAGTACTTC. This encodes CASSLEGRPDGVGTQYF.

The chain links TRBV5-1 to TRBJ2-3; 7 positions match TRBD2. CDR1 and CDR2 (germline): SGHRS, YFSETQ. The length of the CDR3 is 14 residues. J gave up 2 bases and V 6 bases, and 6 bases lay outside the gene matches. This CDR3 reads CASTPGGDTDTQYF. CDR3 nucleotides: TGCGCCAGCACCCCTGGGGGGGACACAGATACGCAGTATTTT.

The CDR3 region is CASSLEQGASYNEQFF. The CDR3 bases are TGTGCCAGCAGTTTAGAACAGGGGGCCTCCTACAATGAGCAGTTCTTC. The chain couples TRBV28 to TRBJ2-1; 9 bases are a match to TRBD1. Trimming at V came to 2 bases and at J to 0 bases, leaving 2 bases not matched to a gene. This CDR3 region has 16 residues. Germline loops: CDR1 MDHEN, CDR2 SYDVKM.

V is TRBV3-1 (or the pseudogene TRBV3-2) and J is TRBJ2-5, with 7 bases identical to TRBD2. Germline V CDR1 and CDR2: LGHDT, YNNKEL (reference sequence). V lost 6 bases and J lost 5; bases outside the gene matches: 12. The CDR3 contains 15 residues. CDR3 DNA: TGTGCCAGCAGTCGGGGTGGGAGGCGGGAGGAGACCCAGTACTTC. This translates into CASSRGGRREETQYF.

This clone was counted only a few times. This chain joins TRBV29-1 and TRBJ1-2; 12 bases map to TRBD1. V was clipped by 4 bases and J by 14 bases; unmatched bases: 11. Germline V gives CDR1 SQVTM, CDR2 ANQGSEA. The CDR3 is made up of 13 amino acids. CDR3 region: CSVAVSGTGGRTF. DNA of the CDR3: TGCAGCGTTGCGGTATCAGGGACAGGGGGCCGGACCTTC.

The chain couples TRBV6-6 to TRBJ2-1, with 9 bases that match TRBD2. The V gene's germline CDR1 is MNHNY and CDR2 SVGAGI (reference sequence). J gave up 1 base and V 5 bases, and 9 bases lay outside the gene matches. The CDR3 runs to 17 residues. CDR3 protein: CASSLNSGSSSYNEQFF. In DNA form, the CDR3 reads TGTGCCAGCAGTCTAAATAGCGGGAGTAGTTCCTACAATGAGCAGTTCTTC.

This chain links TRBV28 with TRBJ1-6; no firm D call. This CDR3 contains 12 residues. V shed 4 bases and J shed 6 bases, with 4 bases lying between them. Germline CDR1 MDHEN, CDR2 SYDVKM. This chain's CDR3 is CASSSLNSPLHF. The CDR3 DNA reads as TGTGCCAGCAGTTCCCTTAATTCACCCCTCCACTTT.

The chain employs TRBV3-1 (or the pseudogene TRBV3-2) and TRBJ2-7; D unresolved. The CDR3 totals 12 residues. V dropped 0 bases and J dropped 7 bases, with 7 bases sitting between them. Germline V gives CDR1 LGHDT, CDR2 YNNKEL (reference sequence). The CDR3 region is CASSQDPREQYF. The CDR3 DNA follows: TGTGCCAGCAGCCAAGATCCCAGGGAGCAGTACTTC.

This chain joins TRBV10-2 and TRBJ1-2; D gene ambiguous. Deletions cut 3 bases from V and 4 bases from J, with 6 bases between. Germline CDR1 WSHSY, CDR2 SAAADI. The CDR3 totals 12 residues. The CDR3 here is CASSDNSYGYTF. The CDR3 DNA follows: TGCGCCAGCAGTGACAACTCCTATGGCTACACCTTC.

J is TRBJ2-2 and V is TRBV28, with no clear D. The V gene lost 2 bases and the J gene lost 6 bases, with 4 bases spanning the gap. CDR3 length equals 12 residues. Germline CDR1 reads MDHEN; CDR2 reads SYDVKM. The CDR3 here is CASSLIAGELFF. The CDR3 region has the DNA TGTGCCAGCAGTTTAATAGCCGGGGAGCTGTTTTTT.

The chain is built from TRBV11-2 and TRBJ1-1; D may be TRBD1 (5 bases). The CDR3 covers 15 residues. CDR1 SGHAT and CDR2 FQNNGV come from the germline V gene. Trimming pared 0 bases from V and 4 bases from J, leaving 12 bases between. The CDR3 DNA reads TGTGCCAGCAGCTTAGATCCCGGGGGGGGCACTGAAGCTTTCTTT. Amino acids: CASSLDPGGGTEAFF.

The chain couples TRBV7-9 to TRBJ2-7, with 7 bases fitting TRBD2. The V segment lost 5 bases and the J segment 5 bases; nucleotides outside the gene matches: 9. The CDR3 runs 14 residues. Germline V gene data show CDR1 as SEHNR and CDR2 as FQNEAQ (reference sequence). Written as DNA, the CDR3 is TGTGCCAGCAGCCCTAACCTGAGCGGGGACGAGCAGTACTTC. This translates into CASSPNLSGDEQYF.

The chain recombines TRBV5-1 with TRBJ1-1, with D maybe TRBD1 (5 bases). The V and J ends lost 4 bases and 5 bases respectively, with 15 bases between them. Germline assignment: CDR1 SGHRS and CDR2 YFSETQ. CDR3 size: 14 residues. The CDR3 coding sequence is TGCGCCAGCAGCACGCTGACTGGGGGGACTGAAGCTTTCTTT. Its protein product is CASSTLTGGTEAFF.

V gene TRBV28 combines with J gene TRBJ2-1, with a tentative D call TRBD2 (7 bases). The V gene lost 3 bases and the J gene lost 4 bases, with 13 bases spanning the gap. The V gene's germline CDR1 is MDHEN and CDR2 SYDVKM. The CDR3 totals 15 residues. This chain's CDR3 is CASSLGGGPYNEQFF. Written as DNA, the CDR3 is TGTGCCAGCAGTTTGGGGGGGGGCCCTTACAATGAGCAGTTCTTC.

The V call is TRBV24-1, the J call TRBJ2-1; 14 bases are a match to TRBD2. V lost 7 bases to trimming and J lost 7 bases; unmatched junction nucleotides: 5. The CDR3 is 15 amino acids. Per the germline V gene, CDR1 is KGHDR and CDR2 is SFDVKD. In DNA, the CDR3 is TGTGCCACCAGGGGGGGACTAGCGGGAGTAAATGAGCAGTTCTTC. As protein: CATRGGLAGVNEQFF.

The rearrangement uses TRBV2 and TRBJ2-5, with D unclear. CDR1 and CDR2 from the germline V gene are SNHLY and FYNNEI. Trimming removed 3 bases from V and 2 bases from J, with 7 bases in between. This CDR3 has 13 amino acids. CDR3 coding DNA: TGTGCCAGCAGTGAGGGCAGTCAAGAGACCCAGTACTTC. This translates into CASSEGSQETQYF.

This clone was seen a handful of times. V and J are TRBV6-1 and TRBJ2-7; 7 bases agree with TRBD1. Germline V gene sequence: CDR1 MNHNS, CDR2 SASEGT. This CDR3 contains 15 residues. V gave up 1 base and J gave up 0 bases; unmatched junction bases: 3. CDR3 DNA: TGTGCCAGCAGTGAAGTCGGGGACAGCTCCTACGAGCAGTACTTC. This sequence encodes CASSEVGDSSYEQYF.

This rearrangement joins TRBV3-1 (or the pseudogene TRBV3-2) to TRBJ2-3, with TRBD2 matching 7 bases. CDR3 size: 13 residues. The J segment lost 5 bases and the V segment lost 4 bases, leaving 3 bases of the junction unmatched. Germline V gene data show CDR1 as LGHDT and CDR2 as YNNKEL (reference sequence). The CDR3 DNA sequence: TGTGCCAGCAGCCGCGCGGGAGAAGATACGCAGTATTTT. Residues: CASSRAGEDTQYF.

The J gene is TRBJ2-7, the V gene TRBV9, with TRBD2 identical over 11 bases. The V gene's germline CDR1 is SGDLS and CDR2 YYNGEE. The CDR3 consists of 15 residues. Trimming removed 4 bases from V and 2 bases from J; junction bases left unmatched: 5. The CDR3 sequence is CASSRGTSGAYEQYF. The CDR3 DNA reads as TGTGCCAGCAGCAGGGGGACTAGCGGAGCCTACGAGCAGTACTTC.

The chain uses TRBV15 and TRBJ1-2; D might be TRBD1 (6 bases). V dropped 0 bases and J dropped 5 bases, with 16 bases sitting between them. This CDR3 spans 16 amino acids. The germline V gene has CDR1 LNHNV and CDR2 YYDKDF (reference sequence). The CDR3 here is CATSRDREGGFYGYTF. CDR3 bases: TGTGCCACCAGCAGAGACCGGGAGGGGGGGTTTTATGGCTACACCTTC.

V and J are TRBV7-9 and TRBJ1-2, with D unclear. CDR3 length: 13 residues. Germline V gene lookup returns CDR1 SEHNR and CDR2 FQNEAQ (reference sequence). Trimming took off 2 bases at V and 3 bases at J, with 7 bases between the two ends. CDR3 nucleotides: TGTGCCAGCAGCTTAATGGCAGACTATGGCTACACCTTC. This sequence encodes CASSLMADYGYTF.

The V and J genes are TRBV28 and TRBJ2-1, with 7 bases fitting TRBD2. The CDR3 loop spans 15 amino acids. V trimming: 4 bases; J trimming: 4 bases; junction bases outside the gene matches: 7. Germline V gene data show CDR1 as MDHEN and CDR2 as SYDVKM. The CDR3: CASSSAGEGYNEQFF. Here the CDR3 DNA reads TGTGCCAGCAGTTCGGCGGGAGAGGGATACAATGAGCAGTTCTTC.

This chain joins TRBV27 and TRBJ2-7, with D unresolved. V was clipped by 6 bases and J by 6 bases, with 12 bases between them. From germline, CDR1 is MNHEY and CDR2 SMNVEV (reference sequence). The CDR3 loop spans 12 amino acids. The CDR3 nucleotides are TGTGCCAGCAGCTCTGGGCTTGGCGAGCAGTACTTC. It codes for CASSSGLGEQYF.

On this clone: At one end the junction does not follow the germline gene, possibly because of a read error. V and J are TRBV7-9 and TRBJ2-3, with 10 bases fitting TRBD2. The germline V gene encodes CDR1 SEHNR and CDR2 FQNEAQ (reference sequence). CDR3 length: 15 amino acids. The CDR3 is CASSLAGDETDTQYF. The CDR3, as DNA: TGTGCCAGCAGCCTAGCGGGAGATGAGACAGATACGCAGTATTTT.

The V call is TRBV7-2, the J call TRBJ2-3; 16 positions match TRBD2. Germline V gene lookup returns CDR1 SGHTA and CDR2 FQGNSA. J lost 6 bases, V lost 5 bases, and 11 bases had no gene match. The CDR3 contains 18 residues. CDR3 residues: CASSPGLAGGSIVDTQYF. The CDR3 nucleotides are TGTGCCAGCAGCCCGGGACTAGCGGGAGGGAGTATTGTTGATACGCAGTATTTT.

The chain recombines TRBV28 with TRBJ1-2; 9 bases are a match to TRBD1. The CDR3 has 13 residues. Germline lookup yields CDR1 MDHEN and CDR2 SYDVKM. The junction had 0 bases not matched to a gene; V was cut back by 2 bases and J by 5 bases. CDR3 protein: CASSLGQGYGYTF. The CDR3 nucleotides are TGTGCCAGCAGTTTAGGACAGGGGTATGGCTACACCTTC.